This TCR beta chain originates from a study of lymphopenia after photon versus proton radiotherapy. Findings of the study overall: After the lymphocyte nadir, photon-treated repertoires showed oligoclonal expansion, especially of CD8+ Temra cells. Photon-treated patients lost naive T cells and TCR diversity; proton-treated stayed stable. Only patients who died were analyzed for survival; proton advantage is unproven.

The CDR3 covers 14 residues. Germline values: CDR1 SQVTM, CDR2 ANQGSEA. The V gene lost 7 bases and the J gene lost 1 base, with 16 bases spanning the gap. The method was immunoSEQ multiplex PCR; TCRdb's version includes in-frame clones alone and lacks a portion of them. The sample has fewer than 6,000 clones, roughly 88% seen once. With respect to this clone: Its specificity is unknown.

The starting material was peripheral blood, obtained from a patient treated with photon-based radiotherapy. The chain recombines TRBV29-1 with TRBJ1-1, with D maybe TRBD1 (6 bases). This clonotype was sampled from a man aged 80 or over with cholangiocarcinoma. The DNA for the CDR3 is TGCAGCGCAATCCTCAGGGGAGGGAACACTGAAGCTTTCTTT. Translation: CSAILRGGNTEAFF.